This T cell receptor (beta chain) was sequenced during a study of blood T cell repertoires in COVID-19. Background on the study: COVID-19 samples collected from the United States, Italy and Spain covered acute and convalescent phases. Sources were T cells, B-cell-depleted T cells, or PBMCs; the material itself was cDNA or gDNA.

CDR3 length: 15 amino acids. V was clipped by 0 bases and J by 4 bases, with 10 bases between them. In germline, CDR1 is KGHSH, CDR2 LQKENI. Study processing details: Researchers report that nucleated cell counts were estimated from reference gene primer amplification. Generated by immunoSEQ multiplex PCR, the TCRdb table keeps only in-frame clones and is missing some. Clonal size and the V and J genes are those of that table, whereas D and trimming came from the DNA. The table lists 100,000 to 120,000 clones, 75% to 85% of them singletons. What was sequenced was peripheral blood. This receptor was taken from a woman in her 70s with acute or convalescent COVID-19. This chain connects TRBV18 to TRBJ2-1; a weak D match, TRBD1 (5 bases). The chain's CDR3 is CASSPPRQTYNEQFF. In DNA form, the CDR3 reads TGTGCCAGCTCACCACCAAGACAGACTTACAATGAGCAGTTCTTC.